This section outlines one T cell receptor (beta chain) sequence together with its context. This sample is drawn from a study of cytomegalovirus exposure and HLA in healthy donors. Produced via immunoSEQ multiplex PCR; TCRdb's table is partial and in-frame only. Counted here are 220,000 or so clones, approximately 82% occurring once; the ten biggest clones make up 4.5% to 6%. The CDR3 runs 16 residues. Germline CDR1 MNHEY, CDR2 SMNVEV (reference sequence). V lost 1 base, J lost 0 bases, and 10 bases lay in between. Sequenced sample: PBMCs. This clonotype originated in a woman under 30 in good health and CMV-seronegative. This chain joins TRBV27 and TRBJ1-5; unclear D gene. The CDR3 loop reads CASSLYSDYSNQPQHF. CDR3 nucleotides: TGTGCCAGCAGTTTATATTCTGACTATAGCAATCAGCCCCAGCATTTT.